These 29 T cell receptor beta chains were sequenced from one sample in a study of T cell responses to AZD1222 COVID-19 vaccine. The protocol was immunoSEQ multiplex PCR, while the TCRdb copy is restricted to in-frame clones and leaves out a portion. The data hold around 94,000 clones, with roughly 85% observed a single time. The sample consisted of peripheral blood, taken 28 days after the second AZD1222 dose. These receptors were taken from an adult who received the AZD1222 COVID-19 vaccine.

This sequence joins TRBV24-1 and TRBJ1-1; D not resolved. Trimming took off 5 bases at V and 6 bases at J, with 9 bases between the two ends. Germline CDR1 KGHDR, CDR2 SFDVKD. CDR3 length equals 12 residues. Written as DNA, the CDR3 is TGTGCCACCAGTGGAAGCGGGTCTGAAGCTTTCTTT. It encodes CATSGSGSEAFF.

The gene calls are TRBV2 and TRBJ2-7; TRBD1 is a possible D gene (6 bases). The ends were cut back, 7 bases at V and 3 bases at J, with 13 bases in the middle. CDR1 is SNHLY and CDR2 is FYNNEI in the germline V gene. CDR3 length: 13 amino acids. The CDR3 sequence is CASTRQVLYEQYF. In nucleotides, the CDR3 is TGTGCCAGCACCCGACAGGTTCTCTACGAGCAGTACTTC.

The rearrangement uses TRBV30 and TRBJ2-1; D gene ambiguous. CDR1 is GTSNPN and CDR2 is SVGIG in the germline V gene (reference sequence). V was shortened by 4 bases and J by 4 bases, with 11 bases between the two germline ends. The length of the CDR3 is 13 residues. DNA of the CDR3: TGTGCCTGGATGTTGGGCACATACAATGAGCAGTTCTTC. As protein: CAWMLGTYNEQFF.

In this sample, this clone turned up a few times. The chain has TRBV18 and TRBJ1-4; perhaps TRBD1 as D (5 bases). Germline values: CDR1 KGHSH, CDR2 LQKENI. V lost 3 bases, J lost 4 bases, and 12 bases lay in between. The CDR3 loop spans 15 amino acids. CDR3 bases: TGTGCCAGCTCACCGGGAGTCAGGGATAATGAAAAACTGTTTTTT. Protein sequence: CASSPGVRDNEKLFF.

J is TRBJ2-5 and V is TRBV5-6; 10 bases line up with TRBD1. V was clipped by 4 bases and J by 5 bases; unmatched bases: 8. Germline lookup yields CDR1 SGHDT and CDR2 YYEEEE. The CDR3 extends over 15 amino acids. The CDR3 bases are TGTGCCAGCAGCATGACGGGACAGGGGCGGGAGACCCAGTACTTC. Protein product: CASSMTGQGRETQYF.

Written as DNA, the CDR3 is TGTGCTAGTGGTTTGGTAAGGGGTCAGGGGGTAGGCGAGCAGTACTTC. Protein: CASGLVRGQGVGEQYF. The chain uses TRBV12-5 and TRBJ2-7, with 7 bases identical to TRBD1. V shed 0 bases and J 6 bases; nucleotides not matched to a gene: 11. In germline, CDR1 is LGHNT, CDR2 FRNRAP. This CDR3 has 16 amino acids.

This chain connects TRBV7-3 to TRBJ2-3, with D unclear. This CDR3 has 16 residues. Trimming took off 2 bases at V and 5 bases at J, with 17 bases between the two ends. Germline CDR1 SGHTA, CDR2 FQGTGA. CDR3 sequence (DNA): TGTGCCAGCAGCTTAGGGCGTGGAACGGGCGGAGATACGCAGTATTTT. It yields the protein CASSLGRGTGGDTQYF. Supplemented by reference TRBV7-3 and TRBJ2-3, the full variable domain reads GAGVSQTPSNKVTEKGKYVELRCDPISGHTALYWYRQSLGQGPEFLIYFQGTGAADDSGLPNDRFFAVRPEGSVSTLKIQRTERGDSAVYLCASSLGRGTGGDTQYFGPGTRLTVL.

V and J are TRBV6-6 and TRBJ2-3, with 10 bases identical to TRBD2. Per the germline V gene, CDR1 is MNHNY and CDR2 is SVGAGI (reference sequence). The junction had 6 bases not matched to a gene; V was cut back by 6 bases and J by 3 bases. The length of the CDR3 is 15 residues. CDR3 nucleotide sequence: TGTGCCAGCAGCGGAGCGGGGGGGCAGACAGATACGCAGTATTTT. This sequence encodes CASSGAGGQTDTQYF.

The chain combines TRBV19 with TRBJ2-3; D uncertain. This CDR3 is built from 13 residues. Germline CDR1 reads LNHDA; CDR2 reads SQIVND (reference sequence). Deletions cut 9 bases from V and 5 bases from J, with 15 bases between. The DNA of the CDR3 is TGTGCCAGCCATGGGTCTTACTTAGATACGCAGTATTTT. Protein sequence: CASHGSYLDTQYF.

This sequence joins TRBV15 and TRBJ2-1, with 8 bases matching TRBD2. The trim removed 0 bases at V and 0 bases at J, leaving 16 bases unmatched. The CDR3 loop spans 21 amino acids. Germline V gene lookup returns CDR1 LNHNV and CDR2 YYDKDF (reference sequence). CDR3 coding DNA: TGTGCCACCAGCAGAGAAGCCGGGACTAGTGGGCCCCAATCCTCCTACAATGAGCAGTTCTTC. Translating gives CATSREAGTSGPQSSYNEQFF.

This chain links TRBV5-8 with TRBJ2-7, with 8 bases aligning to TRBD2. Germline CDR1 SGHTS, CDR2 YDEGEE. CDR3 length: 15 residues. Unmatched junction bases numbered 10, after V lost 7 bases and J lost 1 base. DNA for the CDR3: TGTGCCAGCTCTGGGGGACTAGAGGGGTCCTACGAGCAGTACTTC. It is translated as CASSGGLEGSYEQYF.

This chain connects TRBV5-4 to TRBJ1-2, with 8 nucleotides matching TRBD1. The V gene's germline CDR1 is SGHNT and CDR2 YYREEE (reference sequence). The CDR3 loop spans 15 amino acids. The V and J ends lost 4 bases and 0 bases, in that order; junction bases with no gene match: 5. This chain's CDR3 is CASSGQGSSNYGYTF. DNA of the CDR3: TGTGCCAGCAGCGGACAGGGATCCTCTAACTATGGCTACACCTTC.

As concerns this clone: An end of the junction does not agree with germline; a read error may underlie this. The chain is built from TRBV10-3 and TRBJ2-1; D is undetermined. Germline loops: CDR1 ENHRY, CDR2 SYGVKD. The CDR3 is made up of 14 amino acids. CDR3 in amino acids: CAISEWSRYNEQFF. CDR3 in DNA: TGTGCTATCAGTGAGTGGTCTCGCTACAATGAGCAGTTCTTC.

The V gene is TRBV7-9, the J gene TRBJ1-6; possibly TRBD1 for D (6 bases). V dropped 5 bases and J dropped 8 bases, with 13 bases sitting between them. Germline CDR1 is SEHNR and CDR2 is FQNEAQ (reference sequence). The CDR3 has 14 residues. The CDR3 DNA is TGTGCCAGCAGCACGGGCGGGGGCGATTCACCCCTCCACTTT. This codes for CASSTGGGDSPLHF.

The rearrangement uses TRBV27 and TRBJ2-4; perhaps TRBD2 as D (5 bases). CDR1 MNHEY and CDR2 SMNVEV come from the germline V gene (reference sequence). Deletions cut 6 bases from V and 4 bases from J, with 13 bases between. The CDR3 contains 14 residues. CDR3 nucleotides: TGTGCCAGCAGGTCGGCGGGTTCGAAAAACATTCAGTACTTC. This codes for CASRSAGSKNIQYF.

Only a few counts were recorded for this clone. The genes are TRBV10-1 and TRBJ1-1, with D perhaps matching TRBD1 (6 bases). The ends were cut back, 8 bases at V and 4 bases at J, with 14 bases in the middle. From germline, CDR1 is WNHNN and CDR2 SYGVQD (reference sequence). CDR3 length equals 13 residues. CDR3 loop: CASQQGYGTEAFF. The CDR3 DNA follows: TGCGCCAGCCAACAGGGCTATGGCACTGAAGCTTTCTTT.

This chain joins TRBV7-9 and TRBJ2-7; 9 bases agree with TRBD1. This CDR3 region has 15 residues. The J segment lost 4 bases and the V segment lost 1 base, leaving 5 bases of the junction unmatched. Germline assignment: CDR1 SEHNR and CDR2 FQNEAQ (reference sequence). CDR3 DNA sequence: TGTGCCAGCAGCTTAGGACAGGGGGAGACTTACGAGCAGTACTTC. Its translation: CASSLGQGETYEQYF.

The CDR3 sequence is CASSIGTESYEQYF. The CDR3 DNA reads as TGTGCCAGTAGTATAGGAACTGAATCCTACGAGCAGTACTTC. The rearrangement joins TRBV19 to TRBJ2-7; D is unresolved. V lost 1 base to trimming and J lost 1 base, with 8 bases between them. CDR1 and CDR2 from the germline V gene are LNHDA and SQIVND (reference sequence). The CDR3 has 14 residues. Complete variable domain (other parts from reference TRBV19 and TRBJ2-7): DGGITQSPKYLFRKEGQNVTLSCEQNLNHDAMYWYRQDPGQGLRLIYYSQIVNDFQKGDIAEGYSVSREKKESFPLTVTSAQKNPTAFYLCASSIGTESYEQYFGPGTRLTVT.

This rearrangement joins TRBV3-1 (or the pseudogene TRBV3-2) to TRBJ2-3; TRBD2 matches at 12 bases. Germline lookup yields CDR1 LGHDT and CDR2 YNNKEL (reference sequence). J gave up 4 bases and V 2 bases, and 4 bases lay outside the gene matches. The CDR3 loop spans 16 amino acids. The CDR3 DNA reads as TGTGCCAGCAGCCAACAACTAGCGGGGGGATCAGATACGCAGTATTTT. Its protein is CASSQQLAGGSDTQYF.

The sample holds a few counts of this clone. This chain uses TRBV2 with TRBJ1-5; 9 bases match TRBD1. V lost 5 bases, J lost 2 bases, and 7 bases stayed unmatched. The CDR3 runs to 16 residues. CDR1 and CDR2 from the germline V gene are SNHLY and FYNNEI. The CDR3 DNA sequence: TGTGCCAGCAGTTCCGGGACAGGGTTTGGCAATCAGCCCCAGCATTTT. Amino acids: CASSSGTGFGNQPQHF. Full variable domain (rest looked up from reference TRBV2 and TRBJ1-5): EPEVTQTPSHQVTQMGQEVILRCVPISNHLYFYWYRQILGQKVEFLVSFYNNEISEKSEIFDDQFSVERPDGSNFTLKIRSTKLEDSAMYFCASSSGTGFGNQPQHFGDGTRLSIL.

The rearrangement links TRBV5-1 to TRBJ2-5; 11 nucleotides align to TRBD2. V dropped 0 bases and J dropped 5; count of bases not matched to a gene: 3. This CDR3 contains 15 residues. Germline V gene sequence: CDR1 SGHRS, CDR2 YFSETQ. The CDR3: CASSLVSGGAETQYF. The CDR3 DNA reads as TGCGCCAGCAGCTTGGTTAGCGGGGGGGCCGAGACCCAGTACTTC.

Here the CDR3 reads CASSRTSGTGYTF. The CDR3 DNA reads TGTGCCAGCAGCCGGACTTCAGGGACTGGCTACACCTTC. The rearrangement joins TRBV7-8 to TRBJ1-2; TRBD1 is a possible D gene (5 bases). The CDR3 loop spans 13 amino acids. CDR1 and CDR2 from the germline V gene are SGHVS and FQNEAQ. The V end was cut by 5 bases, the J end by 7 bases, with 14 bases between.

This chain uses TRBV7-9 with TRBJ1-2, with 7 bases identical to TRBD1. The CDR3 is 15 residues long. Per germline, CDR1 SEHNR and CDR2 FQNEAQ (reference sequence). Trimming took 4 bases from V and 4 from J; bases not matched to a gene: 9. The CDR3 sequence is CASSSYDRAGYGYTF. CDR3 in DNA: TGTGCCAGCAGCTCATATGACAGGGCGGGCTATGGCTACACCTTC.

The V gene is TRBV7-8, the J gene TRBJ2-3; 8 bases line up with TRBD2. The ends lost 3 bases at V and 1 base at J; junction bases unmatched: 3. Looked up from germline, CDR1 is SGHVS and CDR2 is FQNEAQ. The CDR3 spans 15 residues. CDR3 nucleotides: TGTGCCAGCAGCTTTTTTAGCGGGGGCACAGATACGCAGTATTTT. This gives the protein CASSFFSGGTDTQYF.

The rearrangement joins TRBV27 to TRBJ2-7, with 7 bases aligning to TRBD1. The ends lost 6 bases at V and 6 bases at J; junction bases unmatched: 14. The CDR3 is made up of 15 amino acids. Germline-derived CDR1 and CDR2 are MNHEY and SMNVEV (reference sequence). The CDR3 coding sequence is TGTGCCAGCAGCCCCCGCGGCCGATCAGGGGGCGAGCAGTACTTC. Protein: CASSPRGRSGGEQYF.

V usage is TRBV29-1 and J usage is TRBJ2-7; D call uncertain. V lost 7 bases, J lost 5 bases, and 15 bases lay in between. This CDR3 region has 12 residues. Germline V gene data show CDR1 as SQVTM and CDR2 as ANQGSEA. CDR3 sequence: CSGKTRPHEQYF. CDR3 nucleotide sequence: TGCAGCGGTAAGACCCGACCGCACGAGCAGTACTTC.

The genes are TRBV5-1 and TRBJ2-1; 11 bases agree with TRBD2. V trimming: 3 bases; J trimming: 2 bases; junction bases outside the gene matches: 7. Per germline, CDR1 SGHRS and CDR2 YFSETQ. This CDR3 comprises 17 residues. CDR3 DNA: TGCGCCAGCAGCTGGACTTCGACTAGCGGGACCTACAATGAGCAGTTCTTC. It is translated as CASSWTSTSGTYNEQFF.

V gene TRBV6-2 or TRBV6-3 combines with J gene TRBJ2-5; D may be TRBD1 or TRBD2 (6 bases each). Germline V lookup: CDR1 MNHEY, CDR2 SVGEGT. The CDR3 sequence is 18 residues long. V dropped 0 bases and J dropped 4 bases, with 21 bases sitting between them. DNA of the CDR3: TGTGCCAGCAGTTACTCAGACCCCCGGGGGCGCGGTGGAGAGACCCAGTACTTC. This sequence encodes CASSYSDPRGRGGETQYF.

The chain recombines TRBV19 with TRBJ2-2, with D maybe TRBD2 (6 bases). Between the trimmed V and J ends, which lost 7 bases and 5 bases, there was a span of 17 bases. The CDR3 spans 15 residues. Germline values: CDR1 LNHDA, CDR2 SQIVND (reference sequence). CDR3 amino acids: CASNVRGIDTGELFF. In nucleotides, the CDR3 is TGTGCCAGTAATGTTCGCGGGATCGATACCGGGGAGCTGTTTTTT.